Listed below are T cell receptor beta chains from one sample, sequenced in a study of T cell responses to AZD1222 COVID-19 vaccine. The method was immunoSEQ multiplex PCR; TCRdb's version includes in-frame clones alone and lacks a portion of them. The sample lists about 180,000 clones, about 89% occurring once. The sequenced sample was peripheral blood, obtained on day 0 of AZD1222 vaccination. The receptors come from an adult in good health. Both conserved end residues are part of each CDR3. D genes are given only for firm matches. Where a row states a size, it is once, few, many or the class of an expanded clone; other rows omit it.

cdr3_aa: CATSRDLTAAFEQYF; cdr3_nt: TGTGCCACCAGCAGAGATTTAACGGCAGCCTTCGAGCAGTACTTC; clone_size: -; d_call: -; j_call: TRBJ2-7; v_call: TRBV15
cdr3_aa: CASSLSDTVNQPQHF; cdr3_nt: TGTGCCAGCAGCCTAAGTGACACAGTCAATCAGCCCCAGCATTTT; clone_size: -; d_call: -; j_call: TRBJ1-5; v_call: TRBV3-1/TRBV3-2
cdr3_aa: CASSQRDAETSPLHF; cdr3_nt: TGTGCCAGCAGCCAACGGGACGCCGAAACCTCACCCCTCCACTTT; clone_size: few; d_call: -; j_call: TRBJ1-6; v_call: TRBV7-8
cdr3_aa: CASSITATNEKLFF; cdr3_nt: TGTGCCAGTAGTATAACCGCAACTAATGAAAAACTGTTTTTT; clone_size: -; d_call: -; j_call: TRBJ1-4; v_call: TRBV19
cdr3_aa: CASNRGPQETQYF; cdr3_nt: TGCGCCAGCAACAGGGGACCTCAAGAGACCCAGTACTTC; clone_size: once; d_call: TRBD1; j_call: TRBJ2-5; v_call: TRBV23-1
cdr3_aa: CASSVDISNTGELFF; cdr3_nt: TGTGCCAGCAGCGTTGACATCTCGAACACCGGGGAGCTGTTTTTT; clone_size: -; d_call: -; j_call: TRBJ2-2; v_call: TRBV9
cdr3_aa: CASSLAVAVEAFF; cdr3_nt: TGTGCCAGCAGCTTGGCTGTGGCAGTCGAAGCTTTCTTT; clone_size: -; d_call: -; j_call: TRBJ1-1; v_call: TRBV5-6
cdr3_aa: CASSLGAWGGTRTDTQYF; cdr3_nt: TGTGCCAGCAGCTTGGGGGCATGGGGAGGGACTCGCACAGATACGCAGTATTTT; clone_size: -; d_call: TRBD2; j_call: TRBJ2-3; v_call: TRBV5-5
cdr3_aa: CASSLAEVGGQETQYF; cdr3_nt: TGTGCCAGCAGCTTGGCCGAGGTCGGGGGCCAAGAGACCCAGTACTTC; clone_size: -; d_call: -; j_call: TRBJ2-5; v_call: TRBV5-4
cdr3_aa: CASSVGCGGGAGDEQFF; cdr3_nt: TGTGCCAGCAGCGTAGGGTGCGGCGGGGGGGCCGGGGATGAGCAGTTCTTC; clone_size: -; d_call: TRBD2; j_call: TRBJ2-1; v_call: TRBV9
cdr3_aa: CASSRQAVGGGQPQHF; cdr3_nt: TGTGCCAGCAGCCGTCAGGCGGTCGGGGGCGGACAGCCCCAGCATTTT; clone_size: -; d_call: -; j_call: TRBJ1-5; v_call: TRBV7-2
cdr3_aa: CASSRGQDRRQFF; cdr3_nt: TGTGCCAGCAGCCGTGGACAGGATAGAAGGCAGTTCTTC; clone_size: -; d_call: TRBD1; j_call: TRBJ2-1; v_call: TRBV7-2
cdr3_aa: CASSQGSGLNTEAFF; cdr3_nt: TGTGCCAGCAGCCAAGGATCCGGATTGAACACTGAAGCTTTCTTT; clone_size: -; d_call: -; j_call: TRBJ1-1; v_call: TRBV4-2
cdr3_aa: CASSVTGTANTEAFF; cdr3_nt: TGTGCCAGTAGTGTAACCGGGACAGCAAACACTGAAGCTTTCTTT; clone_size: -; d_call: TRBD1; j_call: TRBJ1-1; v_call: TRBV19
cdr3_aa: CASRNTDTQYF; cdr3_nt: TGTGCCAGTAGGAACACAGATACGCAGTATTTT; clone_size: -; d_call: -; j_call: TRBJ2-3; v_call: TRBV19
cdr3_aa: CASSASSTGHNTEAFF; cdr3_nt: TGTGCCAGCAGCGCCAGTTCGACAGGGCACAACACTGAAGCTTTCTTT; clone_size: -; d_call: TRBD1; j_call: TRBJ1-1; v_call: TRBV9
cdr3_aa: CATSTVIPGELFF; cdr3_nt: TGTGCCACCAGCACAGTCATCCCCGGGGAGCTGTTTTTT; clone_size: -; d_call: -; j_call: TRBJ2-2; v_call: TRBV24-1
cdr3_aa: CASSPGQGNYGYTF; cdr3_nt: TGTGCCAGCAGCCCGGGACAGGGGAACTATGGCTACACCTTC; clone_size: -; d_call: TRBD1; j_call: TRBJ1-2; v_call: TRBV6-5
cdr3_aa: CASSQGQEGNQPQHF; cdr3_nt: TGTGCCAGCTCCCAGGGACAGGAGGGGAATCAGCCCCAGCATTTT; clone_size: -; d_call: TRBD1; j_call: TRBJ1-5; v_call: TRBV18
cdr3_aa: CASSEESLRPQHF; cdr3_nt: TGTGCCAGCAGTGAAGAAAGCCTTCGGCCCCAGCATTTT; clone_size: few; d_call: -; j_call: TRBJ1-5; v_call: TRBV2
cdr3_aa: CSVRRVHEQYF; cdr3_nt: TGCAGCGTTCGTAGGGTCCACGAGCAGTACTTC; clone_size: -; d_call: -; j_call: TRBJ2-7; v_call: TRBV29-1
cdr3_aa: CSVEASGRFEQFF; cdr3_nt: TGCAGCGTTGAAGCAAGCGGGAGGTTTGAGCAGTTCTTC; clone_size: -; d_call: TRBD2; j_call: TRBJ2-1; v_call: TRBV29-1
cdr3_aa: CASRHTGANNYGYTF; cdr3_nt: TGTGCCAGCAGGCACACGGGGGCGAATAACTATGGCTACACCTTC; clone_size: -; d_call: -; j_call: TRBJ1-2; v_call: TRBV27
cdr3_aa: CAIRRGQGENQPQHF; cdr3_nt: TGTGCCATCAGAAGGGGACAGGGAGAAAATCAGCCCCAGCATTTT; clone_size: -; d_call: TRBD1; j_call: TRBJ1-5; v_call: TRBV10-3
cdr3_aa: CVSRTGLATDTQYF; cdr3_nt: TGTGTATCTCGCACGGGACTAGCGACGGATACGCAGTATTTT; clone_size: -; d_call: TRBD2; j_call: TRBJ2-3; v_call: TRBV27
cdr3_aa: CASIRRGALTNYGYTF; cdr3_nt: TGTGCCAGCATCAGGCGGGGGGCGCTTACTAACTATGGCTACACCTTC; clone_size: -; d_call: -; j_call: TRBJ1-2; v_call: TRBV2
cdr3_aa: CASSTGTGYTGELFF; cdr3_nt: TGTGCCAGTAGCACCGGGACAGGTTATACCGGGGAGCTGTTTTTT; clone_size: once; d_call: TRBD1; j_call: TRBJ2-2; v_call: TRBV19
cdr3_aa: CSADRDYGYTF; cdr3_nt: TGCAGTGCCGACAGGGACTATGGCTACACCTTC; clone_size: -; d_call: TRBD1; j_call: TRBJ1-2; v_call: TRBV20-1
cdr3_aa: CASSLAQGAQYGYTF; cdr3_nt: TGTGCCAGCAGCTTAGCCCAGGGGGCACAATATGGCTACACCTTC; clone_size: -; d_call: TRBD1; j_call: TRBJ1-2; v_call: TRBV7-8
cdr3_aa: CAWSSRGRGTEAFF; cdr3_nt: TGTGCCTGGAGTAGCAGGGGGCGCGGCACTGAAGCTTTCTTT; clone_size: -; d_call: TRBD1; j_call: TRBJ1-1; v_call: TRBV30
cdr3_aa: CASSSGRGNTGELFF; cdr3_nt: TGTGCCAGCAGTAGCGGGAGGGGGAACACCGGGGAGCTGTTTTTT; clone_size: -; d_call: TRBD2; j_call: TRBJ2-2; v_call: TRBV11-3
cdr3_aa: CASSSLKGGPTYGYTF; cdr3_nt: TGTGCCAGCAGCTCCTTAAAAGGAGGACCTACGTATGGCTACACCTTC; clone_size: -; d_call: -; j_call: TRBJ1-2; v_call: TRBV27
cdr3_aa: CAWTPGINQPQHF; cdr3_nt: TGTGCCTGGACCCCCGGGATCAATCAGCCCCAGCATTTT; clone_size: -; d_call: -; j_call: TRBJ1-5; v_call: TRBV30
cdr3_aa: CASSEEDRGNSPLHF; cdr3_nt: TGTGCCAGCAGCGAGGAGGACAGGGGGAATTCACCCCTCCACTTT; clone_size: -; d_call: TRBD1; j_call: TRBJ1-6; v_call: TRBV9
cdr3_aa: CASRKLRSRGVQETQYF; cdr3_nt: TGTGCCAGCAGAAAACTCCGATCTAGGGGGGTACAAGAGACCCAGTACTTC; clone_size: -; d_call: -; j_call: TRBJ2-5; v_call: TRBV11-2
cdr3_aa: CASGGTAKETQYF; cdr3_nt: TGTGCCAGTGGGGGGACAGCTAAAGAGACCCAGTACTTC; clone_size: -; d_call: -; j_call: TRBJ2-5; v_call: TRBV5-8
cdr3_aa: CASSYGTMGEKLFF; cdr3_nt: TGTGCCAGCAGTTACGGGACAATGGGTGAAAAACTGTTTTTT; clone_size: -; d_call: -; j_call: TRBJ1-4; v_call: TRBV6-5
cdr3_aa: CASSLVELGSTDTQYF; cdr3_nt: TGTGCCAGCAGCTTAGTCGAACTCGGCAGCACAGATACGCAGTATTTT; clone_size: -; d_call: -; j_call: TRBJ2-3; v_call: TRBV7-9
cdr3_aa: CASSRQGESPLHF; cdr3_nt: TGTGCCAGCAGTCGCCAGGGGGAATCACCCCTCCACTTT; clone_size: once; d_call: TRBD1; j_call: TRBJ1-6; v_call: TRBV12-3/TRBV12-4
cdr3_aa: CASSLGHPRGTEAFF; cdr3_nt: TGTGCCAGCAGCCTTGGACACCCCAGGGGCACTGAAGCTTTCTTT; clone_size: -; d_call: -; j_call: TRBJ1-1; v_call: TRBV14
cdr3_aa: CASSMDSVNQPQHF; cdr3_nt: TGTGCCAGCAGCATGGACAGCGTCAATCAGCCCCAGCATTTT; clone_size: few; d_call: -; j_call: TRBJ1-5; v_call: TRBV7-2
cdr3_aa: CASSQDWVTNTEAFF; cdr3_nt: TGCGCCAGCAGCCAAGATTGGGTCACGAACACTGAAGCTTTCTTT; clone_size: -; d_call: -; j_call: TRBJ1-1; v_call: TRBV4-3
cdr3_aa: CASSINRDRNQPQHF; cdr3_nt: TGTGCCAGTAGTATTAACCGGGACAGAAATCAGCCCCAGCATTTT; clone_size: few; d_call: TRBD1; j_call: TRBJ1-5; v_call: TRBV19
cdr3_aa: CASSPRGTGVRYEQYF; cdr3_nt: TGTGCCAGCAGTCCGCGGGGGACAGGGGTTCGGTACGAGCAGTACTTC; clone_size: -; d_call: TRBD1; j_call: TRBJ2-7; v_call: TRBV2
cdr3_aa: CASHPLPTVSSGANVLTF; cdr3_nt: TGTGCCAGCCATCCCCTTCCCACAGTCAGCTCTGGGGCCAACGTCCTGACTTTC; clone_size: -; d_call: -; j_call: TRBJ2-6; v_call: TRBV27
cdr3_aa: CASSLGGAPQYF; cdr3_nt: TGTGCCAGCAGCTTGGGAGGGGCGCCCCAGTACTTC; clone_size: -; d_call: TRBD2; j_call: TRBJ2-5; v_call: TRBV7-2
cdr3_aa: CAWMPGQETQYF; cdr3_nt: TGTGCCTGGATGCCAGGTCAAGAGACCCAGTACTTC; clone_size: -; d_call: -; j_call: TRBJ2-5; v_call: TRBV30